The sequence of this T cell receptor (beta chain) was determined in a study of neurological immune-mediated disorders. TCRdb used MiXCR to reprocess the 5' RACE reads, holding one entry per CDR3 protein. The sample comprises about 70,000 distinct CDR3 sequences, over 4% of which are singletons, and 5.6% rests with the top ten. The V end was cut by 3 bases, the J end by 0 bases, with 11 bases between. Per the germline V gene, CDR1 is KGHSH and CDR2 is LQKENI. The CDR3 loop spans 15 amino acids. The sequencing input was PBMCs. The receptor was derived from a human donor with multiple sclerosis. The donor label of this sample is uncertain. V and J are TRBV18 and TRBJ1-2, with D maybe TRBD1 (6 bases). The CDR3 DNA reads as TGTGCCAGCTCACCCTACAGGGTTTCTAACTATGGCTACACCTTC. Translation: CASSPYRVSNYGYTF.